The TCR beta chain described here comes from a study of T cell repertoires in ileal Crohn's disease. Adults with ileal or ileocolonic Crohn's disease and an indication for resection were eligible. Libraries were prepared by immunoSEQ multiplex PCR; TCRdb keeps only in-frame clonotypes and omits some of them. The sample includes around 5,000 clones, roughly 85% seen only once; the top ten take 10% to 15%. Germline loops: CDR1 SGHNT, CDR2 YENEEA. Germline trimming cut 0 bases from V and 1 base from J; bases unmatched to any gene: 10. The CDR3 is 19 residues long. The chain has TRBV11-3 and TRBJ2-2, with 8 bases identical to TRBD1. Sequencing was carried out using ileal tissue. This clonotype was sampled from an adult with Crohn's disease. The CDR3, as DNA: TGTGCCAGCAGCTTAGAAGGCAGGGGGCATACCGGGAACACCGGGGAGCTGTTTTTT. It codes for CASSLEGRGHTGNTGELFF.